Listed below are T cell receptor beta chains from one sample, sequenced in a study of cytomegalovirus exposure and HLA in healthy donors. Here immunoSEQ multiplex PCR was the method, and the copy in TCRdb shows in-frame clones only, minus some. The sample comprises about 160,000 clones, 75% to 90% of which are singletons, and more than 0.9% rests with the top ten. Sequencing input: PBMCs. The receptors derive from a girl aged 2-9 years in good health and CMV-seropositive. Each CDR3 is given without its conserved first and last residue.

CDR3 protein: ASSSGLAYEQY; J gene: TRBJ2-7; V gene: TRBV27
CDR3 protein: ASSTARTDTQY; J gene: TRBJ2-3; V gene: TRBV6-5
CDR3 protein: ASSPRGGSPYNEQF; J gene: TRBJ2-1; V gene: TRBV27
CDR3 protein: AWRGDEKLF; J gene: TRBJ1-4; V gene: TRBV30
CDR3 protein: ASSFLRVNTGELF; J gene: TRBJ2-2; V gene: TRBV28
CDR3 protein: ASSFEAGVVNIQY; J gene: TRBJ2-4; V gene: TRBV5-1
CDR3 protein: ASTRAGEDTQY; J gene: TRBJ2-3; V gene: TRBV13
CDR3 protein: SAGLSFNEKLF; J gene: TRBJ1-4; V gene: TRBV29-1
CDR3 protein: ASRSDRRGSYT; J gene: TRBJ1-2; V gene: TRBV6-4
CDR3 protein: ASSKGADSNEQF; J gene: TRBJ2-1; V gene: TRBV25-1
CDR3 protein: ASSDSAGEADTQY; J gene: TRBJ2-3; V gene: TRBV6-4
CDR3 protein: ASRPGTGRYEQY; J gene: .; V gene: TRBV28
CDR3 protein: ASSFQRLELNNEQF; J gene: TRBJ2-1; V gene: TRBV28
CDR3 protein: AISEPEIGYT; J gene: TRBJ1-2; V gene: TRBV10-3
CDR3 protein: ASIGDRDTGYT; J gene: TRBJ1-2; V gene: TRBV6-6
CDR3 protein: ASSLYRAGEKLF; J gene: TRBJ1-4; V gene: TRBV27
CDR3 protein: ASSLTGGSNQPQH; J gene: TRBJ1-5; V gene: TRBV5-1
CDR3 protein: ASRNRGRYQETQY; J gene: TRBJ2-5; V gene: TRBV19
CDR3 protein: ASSFIGLAGKIEQF; J gene: TRBJ2-1; V gene: TRBV27
CDR3 protein: ASSFDRGSGANVLT; J gene: TRBJ2-6; V gene: TRBV5-1
CDR3 protein: ASSEGPFSYEQY; J gene: TRBJ2-7; V gene: TRBV2
CDR3 protein: ASSGEVGGEQY; J gene: TRBJ2-7; V gene: TRBV28
CDR3 protein: ASSSQGGNQPQH; J gene: TRBJ1-5; V gene: TRBV2
CDR3 protein: ASSLVTGGTFRTDTQY; J gene: TRBJ2-3; V gene: TRBV5-1
CDR3 protein: ASSPSLELF; J gene: TRBJ2-2; V gene: TRBV28
CDR3 protein: ASRGEGGVAEAF; J gene: TRBJ1-1; V gene: TRBV5-1
CDR3 protein: ASSPRMETPADEQF; J gene: TRBJ2-1; V gene: TRBV28
CDR3 protein: ASSSGTPGLNEQF; J gene: TRBJ2-1; V gene: TRBV28
CDR3 protein: ASSDGQTNEKLF; J gene: TRBJ1-4; V gene: TRBV2
CDR3 protein: ASLGTGLSYEQY; J gene: TRBJ2-7; V gene: TRBV28